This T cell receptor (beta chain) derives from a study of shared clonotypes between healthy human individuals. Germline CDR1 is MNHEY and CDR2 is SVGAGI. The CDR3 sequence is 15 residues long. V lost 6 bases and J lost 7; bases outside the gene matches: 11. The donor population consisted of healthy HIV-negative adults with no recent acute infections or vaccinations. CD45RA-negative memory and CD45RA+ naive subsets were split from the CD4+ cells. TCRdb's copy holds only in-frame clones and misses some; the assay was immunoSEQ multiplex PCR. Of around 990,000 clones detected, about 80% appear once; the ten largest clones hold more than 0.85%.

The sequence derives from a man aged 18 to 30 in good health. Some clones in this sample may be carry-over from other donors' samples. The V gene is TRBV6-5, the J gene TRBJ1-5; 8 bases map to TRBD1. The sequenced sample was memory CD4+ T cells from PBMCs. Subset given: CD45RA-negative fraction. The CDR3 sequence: CASSPGGQGGQPQHF. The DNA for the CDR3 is TGTGCCAGCAGCCCCGGAGGACAGGGAGGCCAGCCCCAGCATTTT.